A single sample is the source of the 14 T cell receptor beta chains below, sequenced in a study of T cell responses to AZD1222 COVID-19 vaccine (dated by TCRdb to about 2021). The sample's time point label is to be understood as: about 28 days (+/-7) after the second vaccine dose. Libraries were made using the immunoSEQ multiplex PCR assay. In TCRdb, the immuneACCESS table is reduced to in-frame sequences with V and J assigned. These tables do not hold every clone; where another copy was compared, an unresolved V gene accounts for under half, and the others remain unexplained. This sample has about 120,000 clones in its table, and about 93% of those were observed once. Around 5% of the sample is in the top ten clones. The sample consisted of peripheral blood, taken 28 days after the second AZD1222 dose. Receptor source: an adult who received the AZD1222 COVID-19 vaccine.

The rearrangement links TRBV11-1 to TRBJ2-1, with 14 positions matching TRBD2. Looked up from germline, CDR1 is SGHAT and CDR2 is FQDESV (reference sequence). V lost 5 bases to trimming and J lost 7 bases; unmatched junction nucleotides: 4. The CDR3 is 15 residues long. Written as DNA, the CDR3 is TGTGCCAGCAGCCCCGGGACTAGCGGGAGTAATGAGCAGTTCTTC. Its protein product is CASSPGTSGSNEQFF.

The chain employs TRBV7-9 and TRBJ2-7; no clear D. With 4 bases removed from V and 2 bases from J, the gap between germline ends came to 12 bases. Germline assignment: CDR1 SEHNR and CDR2 FQNEAQ (reference sequence). This CDR3 spans 14 amino acids. The CDR3 region is CASSSRTSTYEQYF. CDR3 sequence (DNA): TGTGCCAGCAGCTCTCGGACCTCTACCTACGAGCAGTACTTC.

This clone was found a few times. The J gene is TRBJ2-5, the V gene TRBV4-3; TRBD2 matches at 8 bases. The CDR3 spans 14 residues. V shed 3 bases and J 3 bases; nucleotides not matched to a gene: 3. Looked up from germline, CDR1 is LGHNA and CDR2 is YSLEER. The CDR3 DNA reads as TGCGCCAGCAGCCATTTTAGCGGGGAAGAGACCCAGTACTTC. This encodes CASSHFSGEETQYF.

This chain uses TRBV2 with TRBJ2-7; TRBD1 matches at 7 bases. With 5 bases clipped from V and 5 bases from J, the junction kept 9 bases outside the gene matches. This CDR3 comprises 14 residues. Germline V gene data show CDR1 as SNHLY and CDR2 as FYNNEI. Written as DNA, the CDR3 is TGTGCCAGCAGTAACTTAGAGGGGGCGGACGAGCAGTACTTC. Its translation is CASSNLEGADEQYF.

The V and J genes are TRBV6-1 and TRBJ1-1; TRBD1 is a possible D gene (5 bases). CDR1 is MNHNS, CDR2 SASEGT, per germline. V shed 0 bases and J shed 3 bases, with 8 bases lying between them. This CDR3 region has 14 residues. CDR3 amino acids: CASSEAGEDTEAFF. In nucleotides, the CDR3 is TGTGCCAGCAGTGAAGCGGGGGAGGACACTGAAGCTTTCTTT.

The genes are TRBV7-9 and TRBJ1-1; D unclear. Germline lookup yields CDR1 SEHNR and CDR2 FQNEAQ (reference sequence). Trimming left V 5 bases short and J 8 bases short, with 9 bases between. The CDR3 runs to 11 residues. CDR3 DNA sequence: TGTGCCAGCAGCCGACCAAGGGAAGCTTTCTTT. It specifies CASSRPREAFF. The full variable domain, in which reference TRBV7-9 and TRBJ1-1 provide the parts outside the CDR3, is DTGVSQNPRHKITKRGQNVTFRCDPISEHNRLYWYRQTLGQGPEFLTYFQNEAQLEKSRLLSDRFSAERPKGSFSTLEIQRTEQGDSAMYLCASSRPREAFFGQGTRLTVV.

The V gene is TRBV20-1, the J gene TRBJ1-4, with 10 bases matching TRBD1. CDR1 DFQATT and CDR2 SNEGSKA come from the germline V gene (reference sequence). The CDR3 is 13 residues long. The V gene end was trimmed by 3 bases and the J gene end by 10 bases; junction bases not matched to a gene: 5. CDR3: CSASDRGLGKLFF. The CDR3 DNA reads as TGCAGTGCTAGTGACAGGGGGCTCGGAAAACTGTTTTTT.

This sequence joins TRBV16 and TRBJ1-2, with a possible D match to TRBD1 (5 bases). V lost 4 bases to trimming and J lost 3 bases, with 15 bases between them. Germline V gene sequence: CDR1 KGHSY, CDR2 FQNENV. CDR3 length equals 15 residues. The CDR3 coding sequence is TGTGCCAGCAGCCGAGACTACAGGTTGGACTATGGCTACACCTTC. Its protein product is CASSRDYRLDYGYTF.

The rearrangement joins TRBV20-1 to TRBJ2-1, with 9 bases lining up with TRBD2. V was clipped by 3 bases and J by 2 bases; unmatched bases: 5. This CDR3 spans 15 amino acids. The V gene's germline CDR1 is DFQATT and CDR2 SNEGSKA (reference sequence). The CDR3 loop reads CSASDSGSTYNEQFF. The CDR3 bases are TGCAGTGCTAGTGATAGCGGGAGCACCTACAATGAGCAGTTCTTC.

In this sample, this clone turned up once. This chain connects TRBV19 to TRBJ2-7; 9 bases align to TRBD1. The germline gives CDR1 LNHDA, CDR2 SQIVND (reference sequence). The CDR3 runs to 14 residues. V lost 5 bases, J lost 5 bases, and 7 bases stayed unmatched. CDR3 DNA: TGTGCCAGTAGTGCCACAGGGGGCAGGCACGAGCAGTACTTC. It is translated as CASSATGGRHEQYF.

This chain uses TRBV9 with TRBJ1-2, with 8 bases that match TRBD1. The V segment lost 6 bases and the J segment 7 bases; nucleotides outside the gene matches: 8. The CDR3 has 13 amino acids. CDR1 SGDLS and CDR2 YYNGEE come from the germline V gene. DNA for the CDR3: TGTGCCAGCAACAATCAGGACAGGGCTGGCTACACCTTC. It encodes CASNNQDRAGYTF.

The chain couples TRBV4-3 to TRBJ2-7; unclear D gene. V was shortened by 0 bases and J by 4 bases, with 10 bases between the two germline ends. Germline loops: CDR1 LGHNA, CDR2 YSLEER. This CDR3 contains 14 residues. CDR3: CASSQDLLGYEQYF. In DNA form, the CDR3 reads TGCGCCAGCAGCCAAGATCTTCTCGGGTACGAGCAGTACTTC.

This clone was seen a single time. Mismatch with germline at one junction end may stem from a read error. The CDR3 coding sequence is TGTGCCAGCAGCTTAGTGGGGACTAGCGCCTATGAACAGTTCTTC. The encoded protein is CASSLVGTSAYEQFF. V gene TRBV11-1 combines with J gene TRBJ2-1; 10 bases are a match to TRBD2. The CDR3 sequence is 15 residues long. Per germline, CDR1 SGHAT and CDR2 FQDESV (reference sequence).

This sequence joins TRBV6-5 and TRBJ1-5; TRBD1 matches 9 bases. Germline lookup yields CDR1 MNHEY and CDR2 SVGAGI. The CDR3 covers 13 residues. Trimming took 6 bases from V and 5 from J; bases not matched to a gene: 2. The CDR3 bases are TGTGCCAGCAGCTGGGACAGGGATCAGCCCCAGCATTTT. It encodes CASSWDRDQPQHF.